This is a list of T cell receptor beta chains from one sample in a study of T-cell reconstitution after alpha-beta-depleted transplantation in children. TCRdb redid the calling of the PCR reads with MiXCR, one entry per CDR3 protein. The table shows 350,000 to 450,000 distinct CDR3 sequences, with about a fifth occurring only once. Sequences were derived from PBMCs from the stem cell graft donor, sampled from the stem cell graft. These TCRs come from a human donor who donated a stem cell graft to a child with acute myeloid leukemia. Both conserved end residues are part of each CDR3. A D gene is named only where the DNA matches it firmly. Size is omitted from some rows. Given values are once, few, many or a class for expanded clones.

clone size | J gene | D gene | V gene | CDR3 DNA | CDR3 protein
- | TRBJ2-1 | TRBD2 | TRBV7-3 | TGTGCCAGCAGCCAAAAGATTCCGGGACTAGCGGGAGGTATCAATGAGCAGTTCTTC | CASSQKIPGLAGGINEQFF
- | TRBJ1-3 | - | TRBV7-9 | TGTGCCAGCAGCTTCCAGGGTCTCTCTGGAAACACCATATATTTT | CASSFQGLSGNTIYF
- | TRBJ2-1 | - | TRBV28 | TGTGCCAGCAGTTTGGGTGGGGGCGCTGAGAATGAGCAGTTCTTC | CASSLGGGAENEQFF
few | TRBJ2-2 | TRBD2 | TRBV12-3/TRBV12-4 | TGTGCCAGCAGTCACGGGACTAGCGGGATTAACACCGGGGAGCTGTTTTTT | CASSHGTSGINTGELFF
few | TRBJ1-2 | TRBD1 | TRBV29-1 | TGCAGCGTTTATGGACAGGACGGCGGCTACACCTTC | CSVYGQDGGYTF
- | TRBJ1-5 | - | TRBV2 | TGTGCCAGCAAATTACAGACCGGCAATCAGCCCCAGCATTTT | CASKLQTGNQPQHF
few | TRBJ1-2 | - | TRBV10-3 | TGTGCCATCAGTTATCGTGGCTCACTTGGGGATGGCTACACCTTC | CAISYRGSLGDGYTF
many | TRBJ2-1 | TRBD1 | TRBV20-1 | TGCAGTGCTAGCGAGACAGGGTTACCCTACAATGAGCAGTTCTTC | CSASETGLPYNEQFF
- | TRBJ1-1 | - | TRBV10-3 | TGTGCCATCAGTGAAACAATAACGGGCACTGAAGCTTTCTTT | CAISETITGTEAFF
- | TRBJ2-7 | - | TRBV10-3 | TGTGCCGCGGGGTGGGTTGGGGGCTACGAGCAGTACTTC | CAAGWVGGYEQYF
- | TRBJ2-7 | - | TRBV4-1 | TGCGCCAGCAGCCAAGGTGCGGGGCTCTCCTACGAGCAGTACTTC | CASSQGAGLSYEQYF
- | TRBJ2-1 | - | TRBV10-3 | TGTGCCATCAGTGGTGGGAGCATCCCCTACAATGAGCAGTTCTTC | CAISGGSIPYNEQFF
- | TRBJ2-7 | TRBD2 | TRBV29-1 | TGCAGCGTTGGGGGGGAGGGCTCCTACGAGCAGTACTTC | CSVGGEGSYEQYF
many | TRBJ2-5 | - | TRBV4-2 | TGTGCCAGCAGCCAATCCAGGGAAGAGACCCAGTACTTC | CASSQSREETQYF
- | TRBJ1-1 | - | TRBV27 | TGTGCCAGCGGGGATGATGAAGCTTTCTTT | CASGDDEAFF
- | TRBJ2-1 | - | TRBV12-3/TRBV12-4 | TGTGCCAGCAGGGCGGATGGCTCCCCGTACAATGAGCAGTTCTTC | CASRADGSPYNEQFF
many | TRBJ2-1 | - | TRBV20-1 | TGCAGTGCAGGGGGGCTCGTAAGCTCCTACAATGAGCAGTTCTTC | CSAGGLVSSYNEQFF
few | TRBJ2-1 | TRBD1 | TRBV10-3 | TGTGCCATCAGTGAGGGACCGGGACAGGGGAACAATGAGCAGTTCTTC | CAISEGPGQGNNEQFF
many | TRBJ1-3 | - | TRBV6-5 | TGTGCCAGCAGTTACGGCGGGGGGTACGGTGGAAACACCATATATTTT | CASSYGGGYGGNTIYF
many | TRBJ2-1 | TRBD2 | TRBV6-5 | TGTGCCAGCAGTTACTCGACTAGCGGATACAATGAGCAGTTCTTC | CASSYSTSGYNEQFF
- | TRBJ2-1 | TRBD1 | TRBV12-3/TRBV12-4 | TGTGCCAGCAGCCCCCTCCCGACAGGGTCCTACAATGAGCAGTTCTTC | CASSPLPTGSYNEQFF
- | TRBJ1-5 | - | TRBV7-2 | TGTGCCAGCAGCTTAGGACTCGTGGGTCAGCCCCAGCATTTT | CASSLGLVGQPQHF
many | TRBJ2-7 | - | TRBV28 | TGTGCCAGTTGGTCGTCCCTCTACGAGCAGTACTTC | CASWSSLYEQYF
few | TRBJ2-7 | - | TRBV12-3/TRBV12-4 | TGTGCCAGCAGTTCCTCCACATCGCCCGGGTCCTACGAGCAGTACTTC | CASSSSTSPGSYEQYF
- | TRBJ2-5 | - | TRBV15 | TGTGCCACCAGCAGAGATCAGTTAGTTCAAGAGACCCAGTACTTC | CATSRDQLVQETQYF
- | TRBJ2-1 | TRBD2 | TRBV20-1 | TGCAGTGCAAGTGGACTAGTGCCCCAGTCCGCCCTTCCTAATGAGCAGTTCTTC | CSASGLVPQSALPNEQFF
few | TRBJ1-6 | - | TRBV28 | TGTGCTATTCAGGGCCAAGGGCCCCTCCACTTT | CAIQGQGPLHF
- | TRBJ2-1 | - | TRBV30 | TGTGCCTGGAGCGGGGGAATTTACAATGAGCAGTTCTTC | CAWSGGIYNEQFF
- | TRBJ2-1 | - | TRBV20-1 | TGCAGTGCTACCTCAGGTGGGGGCCGGGGCAATGAGCAGTTCTTC | CSATSGGGRGNEQFF
- | TRBJ2-1 | - | TRBV4-1 | TGCGCCAGCAGCCAAGACTTGACAGATCGGCTCTTC | CASSQDLTDRLF
few | TRBJ2-7 | TRBD2 | TRBV5-1 | TGCGCCAGCAGCCTATCGACTATCCTTAGCGGGAGGGCCTACGAGCAGTACTTC | CASSLSTILSGRAYEQYF
- | TRBJ2-7 | TRBD1 | TRBV4-2 | TGTGCCAGCAGTCCTGGACAGGGGGCGGCCTACGAGCAGTACTTC | CASSPGQGAAYEQYF
- | TRBJ2-5 | - | TRBV20-1 | TGCAGTGCTATGCAGACGAATCAAGAGACCCAGTACTTC | CSAMQTNQETQYF
many | TRBJ2-2 | TRBD2 | TRBV6-4 | TGTGCCAGCAGTGAAGGACTAGGGGACACCGGGGAGCTGTTTTTT | CASSEGLGDTGELFF
few | TRBJ2-5 | TRBD2 | TRBV12-3/TRBV12-4 | TGTGCCAGCAGGAGACTAGCGGGAGGGCAAGAGACCCAGTACTTC | CASRRLAGGQETQYF
many | TRBJ2-3 | - | TRBV7-3 | TGTGCCAGCAGCTCCCGGGGATTCACAGATACGCAGTATTTT | CASSSRGFTDTQYF
- | TRBJ2-1 | - | TRBV28 | TGTGCCAGCAGCTCACACAATGAGCAGTTCTTC | CASSSHNEQFF
few | TRBJ2-1 | - | TRBV5-1 | TGCGCCAGCAGCTTTGGGGGAGGAGGCTCCTACAATGAGCAGTTCTTC | CASSFGGGGSYNEQFF
few | TRBJ2-7 | - | TRBV6-1 | TGTGCCAGCACTCGACACCGGGGCTCCTACGAGCAGTACTTC | CASTRHRGSYEQYF
- | TRBJ2-7 | - | TRBV5-1 | TGCGCCAGCAGCTTGGCGGGAGGACAGCACGAGCAGTACTTC | CASSLAGGQHEQYF
many | TRBJ2-3 | - | TRBV27 | TGTGCCAGCAGTTTCTCCGTGAGGGGGACAGATACGCAGTATTTT | CASSFSVRGTDTQYF
few | TRBJ1-5 | - | TRBV29-1 | TGCAGCGTAGCTGAACAGGGAACTGGGCCCCAGCATTTT | CSVAEQGTGPQHF
- | TRBJ2-5 | - | TRBV28 | TGTGCCAGTCCCGACCTCGAACAAGAGACCCAGTACTTC | CASPDLEQETQYF
few | TRBJ2-5 | - | TRBV7-9 | TGTGCCAGCAGGCGGGTTGTTGGGGAGACCCAGTACTTC | CASRRVVGETQYF
- | TRBJ2-5 | - | TRBV2 | TGTGCCAGCAGTGCCCCGAATGGACAGTCGGAAGAGACCCAGTACTTC | CASSAPNGQSEETQYF
- | TRBJ1-1 | - | TRBV4-3 | TGCGCCAGCAGCCGGGAGCCTGGGAGGGACACTGAAGCTTTCTTT | CASSREPGRDTEAFF
- | TRBJ2-1 | TRBD2 | TRBV4-1 | TGCGCCAGCAGCCCTCGGCCCCCGAGCGGGACTCCGGACTACAATGAGCAGTTCTTC | CASSPRPPSGTPDYNEQFF
few | TRBJ2-3 | - | TRBV5-1 | TGCGCCAGCAGCCAGGGTCCCATTGAGAGAGATACGCAGTATTTT | CASSQGPIERDTQYF
- | TRBJ2-6 | - | TRBV5-1 | TGCGCCAGCAGCTTGGCCCCTACAGGGCTTGGGGCCAACGTCCTGACTTTC | CASSLAPTGLGANVLTF
few | TRBJ1-5 | TRBD1 | TRBV12-3/TRBV12-4 | TGTGCCAGTAGACGGACAGGGGACAATCAGCCCCAGCATTTT | CASRRTGDNQPQHF
once | TRBJ1-5 | - | TRBV28 | TGTGCCAGCAATCCGGATGGGGACATTAGCAATCAGCCCCAGCATTTT | CASNPDGDISNQPQHF
few | TRBJ1-4 | - | TRBV29-1 | TGCAGCGGGGAAGACAATGAAGGGCTGTTTTTT | CSGEDNEGLFF